The 20 T cell receptor beta chains below all came from one sample that was sequenced in a study of T cell repertoires in cytomegalovirus infection. TCRdb re-called the reads through MiXCR, storing one row per CDR3 protein. The table shows around 550,000 distinct CDR3 sequences, with about 25% occurring only once. Specimen: PBMCs. The receptors stem from a human donor in good health (CMV status not recorded). Some clones in this sample may be carry-over from other donors' samples.

This clonotype was detected a few times. The chain has TRBV20-1 and TRBJ2-3; 13 bases match TRBD2. J lost 2 bases, V lost 6 bases, and 5 bases had no gene match. This CDR3 contains 15 residues. Germline CDR1 reads DFQATT; CDR2 reads SNEGSKA (reference sequence). The CDR3, as DNA: TGCAGTGCCAGCGGGACTAGCGGGGACACAGATACGCAGTATTTT. Protein sequence: CSASGTSGDTDTQYF.

The chain recombines TRBV7-2 with TRBJ2-1; possible D gene TRBD2, 6 bases. V lost 1 base, J lost 2 bases, and 9 bases lay in between. Germline V gene sequence: CDR1 SGHTA, CDR2 FQGNSA. The CDR3 loop spans 15 amino acids. The CDR3 nucleotides are TGTGCCAGCAGCTTAGTAACTAGCCCCTACAATGAGCAGTTCTTC. It codes for CASSLVTSPYNEQFF.

In this sample, this clonotype turned up many times. This sequence joins TRBV12-3 or TRBV12-4 and TRBJ2-1, with D tentatively TRBD2 (6 bases). V dropped 8 bases and J dropped 8 bases, with 7 bases sitting between them. This CDR3 region has 10 residues. CDR3 sequence: CASGTHEQFF. The CDR3 region has the DNA TGTGCCAGCGGGACTCATGAGCAGTTCTTC.

The rearrangement joins TRBV12-3 or TRBV12-4 to TRBJ1-5; TRBD1 agrees at 8 bases. CDR3 length: 14 amino acids. With V trimmed by 6 bases and J by 2 bases, 3 bases remained unmatched. CDR3 in DNA: TGTGCCAGCAGCAGGGGGCGCGGCAATCAGCCCCAGCATTTT. Amino acids: CASSRGRGNQPQHF.

This clonotype was observed at least ten times. The gene calls are TRBV7-2 and TRBJ2-3; the D gene is possibly TRBD2 (5 bases). CDR1 and CDR2 from the germline V gene are SGHTA and FQGNSA. V was shortened by 7 bases and J by 2 bases, with 13 bases between the two germline ends. The CDR3 has 14 amino acids. In nucleotides, the CDR3 is TGTGCCAGCAAAACTCGGGGAAACACAGATACGCAGTATTTT. It is translated as CASKTRGNTDTQYF.

This clonotype was counted only a few times. V usage is TRBV20-1 and J usage is TRBJ2-6; a weak D match, TRBD2 (6 bases). The CDR3 spans 14 residues. CDR1 and CDR2 (germline): DFQATT, SNEGSKA (reference sequence). V was cut by 0 bases and J by 6 bases, with 9 bases left in between. CDR3: CSARDWEEANVLTF. The CDR3 nucleotides read TGCAGTGCTAGAGATTGGGAGGAGGCCAACGTCCTGACTTTC.

This clonotype turned up a few times. V usage is TRBV11-2 and J usage is TRBJ2-5; D gene ambiguous. V dropped 5 bases and J dropped 1 base, with 8 bases sitting between them. This CDR3 spans 13 amino acids. CDR1 SGHAT and CDR2 FQNNGV come from the germline V gene. In DNA, the CDR3 is TGTGCCAGCAGCCCGTTTGGCCAAGAGACCCAGTACTTC. This encodes CASSPFGQETQYF.

The J gene is TRBJ2-5, the V gene TRBV7-2; D may be TRBD1 or TRBD2 (5 bases each). This CDR3 has 16 amino acids. Per germline, CDR1 SGHTA and CDR2 FQGNSA. Between the trimmed V and J ends, which lost 1 base and 5 bases, there was a span of 17 bases. In DNA, the CDR3 is TGTGCCAGCAGCTTAGTTAGGGTGACAGAGGGGGAGACCCAGTACTTC. Translating it yields CASSLVRVTEGETQYF.

This clonotype has more than one count but fewer than ten. The V gene is TRBV27, the J gene TRBJ1-5; TRBD1 is a possible D gene (5 bases). CDR3 length: 15 residues. CDR1 is MNHEY, CDR2 SMNVEV, per germline (reference sequence). V was clipped by 1 base and J by 3 bases, with 10 bases between them. CDR3: CASSLFWGPNQPQHF. CDR3 in DNA: TGTGCCAGCAGTTTATTTTGGGGACCCAATCAGCCCCAGCATTTT.

This clonotype showed up many times. The chain employs TRBV12-3 or TRBV12-4 and TRBJ1-4; 7 nucleotides match TRBD1. The CDR3 runs to 15 residues. V was pared by 6 bases and J by 3 bases, with 7 bases of the junction left unmatched. The CDR3 protein is CASRLRTGSNEKLFF. CDR3 bases: TGTGCCAGCAGACTCAGGACAGGTTCTAATGAAAAACTGTTTTTT.

This clonotype was found a few times. This chain connects TRBV20-1 to TRBJ1-5; D is unclear. The CDR3 runs 12 residues. Trimming stripped 1 base from V and 4 bases from J, with 5 bases between. CDR1 and CDR2 from the germline V gene are DFQATT and SNEGSKA (reference sequence). The CDR3 protein is CSARAPNQPQHF. For the CDR3, the DNA is TGCAGTGCTAGAGCCCCGAATCAGCCCCAGCATTTT.

The chain has TRBV6-2 or TRBV6-3 and TRBJ2-7; D not resolved. CDR1 and CDR2 (germline): MNHEY, SVGEGT. The CDR3 consists of 14 residues. V shed 0 bases and J shed 4 bases, with 10 bases lying between them. Here the CDR3 DNA reads TGTGCCAGCAGTTACTCGTCCCCAGATTACGAGCAGTACTTC. It codes for CASSYSSPDYEQYF.

The chain uses TRBV10-3 and TRBJ2-7; D may be TRBD1 (6 bases). CDR3 length: 13 amino acids. Deletions cut 6 bases from V and 0 bases from J, with 9 bases between. CDR1 and CDR2 from the germline V gene are ENHRY and SYGVKD. The CDR3 DNA follows: TGTGCCATCAGGGACAGCGACTCCTACGAGCAGTACTTC. Its translation: CAIRDSDSYEQYF.

This chain joins TRBV19 and TRBJ2-3; 9 bases fit TRBD2. Germline assignment: CDR1 LNHDA and CDR2 SQIVND (reference sequence). V was pared by 1 base and J by 4 bases, with 0 bases of the junction left unmatched. The CDR3 totals 14 residues. CDR3 DNA: TGTGCCAGTAGTATAGGACTAGCGGCAGATACGCAGTATTTT. This codes for CASSIGLAADTQYF.

The rearrangement links TRBV9 to TRBJ1-2; D call uncertain. Trimming stripped 3 bases from V and 5 bases from J, with 11 bases between. Per the germline V gene, CDR1 is SGDLS and CDR2 is YYNGEE. CDR3 length equals 13 residues. Written as DNA, the CDR3 is TGTGCCAGCAGCGACGGTGGATGGTATGGCTACACCTTC. Its protein product is CASSDGGWYGYTF.

The J gene is TRBJ2-6, the V gene TRBV29-1; D call uncertain. CDR3 length equals 15 residues. From germline, CDR1 is SQVTM and CDR2 ANQGSEA. Deletions cut 6 bases from V and 0 bases from J, with 12 bases between. The DNA for the CDR3 is TGCAGCGTGGTCCAAAGCAGCTCTGGGGCCAACGTCCTGACTTTC. Protein sequence: CSVVQSSSGANVLTF.

This clonotype was found a few times. V gene TRBV25-1 combines with J gene TRBJ1-2, with no clear D. This CDR3 contains 14 residues. The germline gives CDR1 MGHDK, CDR2 SYGVNS. V lost 6 bases, J lost 6 bases, and 17 bases lay in between. The CDR3 coding sequence is TGTGCCAGCAGGACGACCGGAGGGAACGATGGCTACACCTTC. Residues: CASRTTGGNDGYTF.

This clonotype was recorded a few times. The chain couples TRBV3-1 to TRBJ1-2; tentative D call: TRBD1 (5 bases). Germline CDR1 LGHDT, CDR2 YNNKEL (reference sequence). V was clipped by 2 bases and J by 8 bases, with 12 bases between them. There are 13 residues in the CDR3. CDR3 coding DNA: TGTGCCAGCAGCCAACGAGGGGCGCTGGGCTACACCTTC. It codes for CASSQRGALGYTF.

This clonotype showed up many times. The chain carries TRBV7-2 and TRBJ2-7, with 12 bases matching TRBD2. This CDR3 has 16 amino acids. CDR1 and CDR2 from the germline V gene are SGHTA and FQGNSA. V lost 0 bases and J lost 2; bases outside the gene matches: 2. The CDR3 here is CASSLALAGGTYEQYV. For the CDR3, the DNA is TGTGCCAGCAGCTTAGCACTAGCGGGGGGCACCTACGAGCAGTACGTC.

The CDR3, as DNA: TGCGCCAGCAGTGATAGTGGGGTATGGTCACCCCTCCACTTT. This encodes CASSDSGVWSPLHF. This chain uses TRBV10-2 with TRBJ1-6; D gene unclear. With 3 bases removed from V and 10 bases from J, the gap between germline ends came to 13 bases. The CDR3 is 14 residues long. Germline CDR1 is WSHSY and CDR2 is SAAADI.